What follows are 9 T cell receptor beta chains derived from one specimen sequenced in a study of technical replicates of blood from several donors. The table came from immunoSEQ multiplex PCR; TCRdb's copy has only in-frame clones and leaves some out. The sample lists 87,000 or so clones; 92% were seen once. Sequenced sample: T cells isolated from PBMCs. These receptors originate from a human donor in good health.

V usage is TRBV28 and J usage is TRBJ2-1; maybe TRBD1 (6 bases). Looked up from germline, CDR1 is MDHEN and CDR2 is SYDVKM. V lost 2 bases, J lost 5 bases, and 13 bases lay in between. This CDR3 contains 15 residues. CDR3 in DNA: TGTGCCAGCAGTTTAGCCACAGGGAGTCACAATGAGCAGTTCTTC. It codes for CASSLATGSHNEQFF.

V and J are TRBV5-6 and TRBJ1-5; D not certain. Germline V gene sequence: CDR1 SGHDT, CDR2 YYEEEE. V was trimmed by 0 bases and J by 6 bases, leaving 7 bases between them. The CDR3 contains 13 residues. In DNA, the CDR3 is TGTGCCAGCAGCTTGGGGACTAGTCAGCCCCAGCATTTT. This gives the protein CASSLGTSQPQHF.

V and J are TRBV20-1 and TRBJ2-1; tentative D call: TRBD1 (5 bases). Trimming took off 2 bases at V and 10 bases at J, with 6 bases between the two ends. Germline CDR1 reads DFQATT; CDR2 reads SNEGSKA (reference sequence). The CDR3 runs 10 residues. The CDR3 loop is CSARRTEQFF. CDR3 sequence (DNA): TGCAGTGCTAGACGGACAGAGCAGTTCTTC.

The V and J genes are TRBV4-1 and TRBJ1-2; 11 positions match TRBD1. There are 17 residues in the CDR3. J was trimmed by 4 bases and V by 3 bases; bases with no gene match: 10. Germline V gene sequence: CDR1 MGHRA, CDR2 YSYEKL. DNA of the CDR3: TGCGCCAGCAGCCACCGGGACAGGGGGAGGGGAAGCTATGGCTACACCTTC. Translating it yields CASSHRDRGRGSYGYTF.

V is TRBV19 and J is TRBJ2-1, with 9 bases matching TRBD2. The CDR3 totals 12 residues. Germline V gene sequence: CDR1 LNHDA, CDR2 SQIVND (reference sequence). J was trimmed by 8 bases and V by 4 bases; bases with no gene match: 0. The CDR3 is CASSSGRDEQFF. The CDR3 DNA is TGTGCCAGTAGTAGCGGGAGGGATGAGCAGTTCTTC.

The chain is built from TRBV9 and TRBJ1-5; possibly TRBD1 for D (5 bases). Germline CDR1 reads SGDLS; CDR2 reads YYNGEE. The CDR3 is 14 residues long. Between the trimmed V and J ends, which lost 4 bases and 6 bases, there was a span of 14 bases. The DNA of the CDR3 is TGTGCCAGCAGCTCCCCAGGGATCGCTCAGCCCCAGCATTTT. This codes for CASSSPGIAQPQHF.

The V and J genes are TRBV5-4 and TRBJ1-3; TRBD1 agrees at 9 bases. The V and J ends lost 4 bases and 2 bases, in that order; junction bases with no gene match: 4. The CDR3 consists of 15 residues. CDR1 is SGHNT, CDR2 YYREEE, per germline (reference sequence). CDR3 DNA sequence: TGTGCCAGCAGCCCGGACAGGGGCCCTGGAAACACCATATATTTT. It yields the protein CASSPDRGPGNTIYF.

This rearrangement joins TRBV11-2 to TRBJ2-1; D perhaps matches TRBD1 (6 bases). Germline values: CDR1 SGHAT, CDR2 FQNNGV. Trimming took 5 bases from V and 5 from J, leaving 10 bases between them. The CDR3 extends over 13 amino acids. The CDR3 sequence is CASSPWGHNEQFF. The DNA for the CDR3 is TGTGCCAGCAGCCCTTGGGGGCACAATGAGCAGTTCTTC.

The chain is built from TRBV5-1 and TRBJ1-3; a possible D gene is TRBD1 (5 bases). V was clipped by 4 bases and J by 1 base, with 12 bases between them. This CDR3 contains 15 residues. Germline-derived CDR1 and CDR2 are SGHRS and YFSETQ. The CDR3: CASSPVAGSGNTIYF. DNA of the CDR3: TGCGCCAGCAGCCCGGTCGCAGGGTCTGGAAACACCATATATTTT.